The sequence of this T cell receptor (beta chain) was determined in a study of blood T cell repertoires in COVID-19. For the study at large: Sources were T cells, B-cell-depleted T cells, or PBMCs; the material itself was cDNA or gDNA.

Per the original methods: It was from reference gene primer amplification that nucleated cell counts were estimated. Clones were sequenced by immunoSEQ multiplex PCR, and TCRdb holds only the in-frame ones, with some missing. The DNA gave D and trimming, while V, J and clone size come from that table. This table holds 95,000 to 150,000 clones, 70% to 85% found once. This CDR3 is 13 amino acids long. V lost 5 bases and J lost 3, with 10 bases in between. Germline loops: CDR1 SGHTA, CDR2 FQGNSA. This chain connects TRBV7-2 to TRBJ1-1; D not resolved. This receptor was identified in a woman aged 65 to 85 with acute or convalescent COVID-19. The sequenced sample consisted of peripheral blood. CDR3 protein: CASSRIRDTEAFF. DNA for the CDR3: TGTGCCAGCAGCCGCATTCGGGACACTGAAGCTTTCTTT. Supplemented by reference TRBV7-2 and TRBJ1-1, the full variable domain reads GAGVSQSPSNKVTEKGKDVELRCDPISGHTALYWYRQSLGQGLEFLIYFQGNSAPDKSGLPSDRFSAERTGGSVSTLTIQRTQQEDSAVYLCASSRIRDTEAFFGQGTRLTVV.